The entry below describes one TCR beta chain. The data belong to a study of blood T cell repertoires in COVID-19. About the research overall: T cells, B-cell-depleted T cells, or PBMCs provided the cDNA or gDNA that served as material.

The CDR3 runs to 14 residues. Looked up from germline, CDR1 is SEHNR and CDR2 is FQNEAQ (reference sequence). V was trimmed by 2 bases and J by 5 bases, leaving 10 bases between them. The assay was immunoSEQ multiplex PCR, and TCRdb's table has in-frame clones only and misses some. The data show 200,000 to 250,000 clones, around 91% seen once. The TCR comes from a woman under 30 in a cohort exposed to, infected with or recovered from COVID-19 (not recorded which). The sequenced sample consisted of PBMCs or T cells enriched from blood (not recorded which). The V and J genes are TRBV7-9 and TRBJ1-5; D is unclear. As DNA, the CDR3 is TGTGCCAGCAGCTTATCACAGAATTATCAGCCCCAGCATTTT. It encodes CASSLSQNYQPQHF.